This entry features one T cell receptor (beta chain) sequence. The data belong to a study of control samples from healthy donors and cancer patients. Data came from immunoSEQ multiplex PCR; TCRdb stores just in-frame clones and leaves some out. The data show some 210,000 clones, around 93% seen once. Germline CDR1 and CDR2: MNHNY and SVGAGI (reference sequence). This CDR3 region has 14 residues. V was cut by 6 bases and J by 2 bases, with 12 bases left in between. Sequencing was done on a sample of blood. The TCR was taken from a young man in good health. The chain joins TRBV6-6 to TRBJ2-3; D call uncertain. For the CDR3, the DNA is TGTGCCAGCAGCCCGTACATGAACACAGATACGCAGTATTTT. Its protein is CASSPYMNTDTQYF.